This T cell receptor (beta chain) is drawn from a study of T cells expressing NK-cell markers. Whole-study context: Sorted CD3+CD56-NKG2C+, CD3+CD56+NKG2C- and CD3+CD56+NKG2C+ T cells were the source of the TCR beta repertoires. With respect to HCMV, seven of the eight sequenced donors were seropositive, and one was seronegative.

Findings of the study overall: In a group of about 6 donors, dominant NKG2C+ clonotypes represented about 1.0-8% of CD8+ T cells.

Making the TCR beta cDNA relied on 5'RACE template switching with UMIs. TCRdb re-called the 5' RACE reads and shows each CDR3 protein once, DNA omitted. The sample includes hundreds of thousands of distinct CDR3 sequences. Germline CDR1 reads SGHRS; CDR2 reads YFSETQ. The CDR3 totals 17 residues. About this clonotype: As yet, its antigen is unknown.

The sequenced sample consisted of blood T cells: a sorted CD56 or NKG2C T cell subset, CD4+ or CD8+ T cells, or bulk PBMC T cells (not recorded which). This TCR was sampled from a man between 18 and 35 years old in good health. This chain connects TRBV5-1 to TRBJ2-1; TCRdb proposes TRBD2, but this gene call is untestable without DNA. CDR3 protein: CASSLEGWTISYNEQFF.